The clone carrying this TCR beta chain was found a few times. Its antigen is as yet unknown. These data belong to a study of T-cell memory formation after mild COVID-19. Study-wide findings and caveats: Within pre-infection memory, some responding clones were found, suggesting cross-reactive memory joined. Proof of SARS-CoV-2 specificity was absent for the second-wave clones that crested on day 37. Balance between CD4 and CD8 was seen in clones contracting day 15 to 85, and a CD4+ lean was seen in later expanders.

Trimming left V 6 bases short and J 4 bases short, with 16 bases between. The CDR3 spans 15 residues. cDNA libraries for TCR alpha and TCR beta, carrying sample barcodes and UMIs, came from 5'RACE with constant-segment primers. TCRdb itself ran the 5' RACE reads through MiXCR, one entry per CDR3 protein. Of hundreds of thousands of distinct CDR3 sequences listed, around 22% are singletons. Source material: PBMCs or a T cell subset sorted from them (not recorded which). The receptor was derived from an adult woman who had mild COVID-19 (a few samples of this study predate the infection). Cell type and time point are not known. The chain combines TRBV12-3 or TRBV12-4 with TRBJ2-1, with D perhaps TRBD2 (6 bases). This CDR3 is CASRVWGLQYNEQFF. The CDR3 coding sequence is TGTGCCAGCAGGGTATGGGGACTTCAGTACAATGAGCAGTTCTTC.